The 27 T cell receptor beta chains below were found in one sample sequenced in a study of neoadjuvant nivolumab and ipilimumab in lung cancer. Profiled with immunoSEQ multiplex PCR; TCRdb holds only in-frame clones, not every one. The repertoire holds fewer than 7,500 clones, with around 85% as singletons. This specimen consisted of tumor tissue, obtained after neoadjuvant nivolumab, alone or with ipilimumab, at or shortly before surgery. The receptor source for this set is an adult with non-small cell lung cancer.

The J gene is TRBJ1-3, the V gene TRBV9, with D uncertain. The CDR3 length is 17 residues. Per germline, CDR1 SGDLS and CDR2 YYNGEE. Between the trimmed V and J ends, which lost 1 base and 0 bases, there was a span of 14 bases. As DNA, the CDR3 is TGTGCCAGCAGCGTAAACCTCGAAGGGTTCTCTGGAAACACCATATATTTT. This sequence encodes CASSVNLEGFSGNTIYF.

This rearrangement joins TRBV18 to TRBJ1-5; D possibly corresponds to TRBD1 (5 bases). Germline V CDR1 and CDR2: KGHSH, LQKENI. Trimming cost V 6 bases and J 3 bases, with 15 bases left between them. This CDR3 spans 15 amino acids. In DNA form, the CDR3 reads TGTGCCAGCTCCGTGACAGCTTATAACAATCAGCCCCAGCATTTT. Protein sequence: CASSVTAYNNQPQHF.

The CDR3 DNA reads TGCGCCAGCAGCTTGGGAGGACAAACTAGCACAGATACGCAGTATTTT. Protein sequence: CASSLGGQTSTDTQYF. The chain is built from TRBV5-1 and TRBJ2-3; possible D gene TRBD1, 5 bases. The length of the CDR3 is 16 residues. The V and J ends lost 0 bases and 0 bases respectively, with 11 bases between them. Per the germline V gene, CDR1 is SGHRS and CDR2 is YFSETQ. Based on the CDR3 plus reference TRBV5-1 and TRBJ2-3, the full variable domain is KAGVTQTPRYLIKTRGQQVTLSCSPISGHRSVSWYQQTPGQGLQFLFEYFSETQRNKGNFPGRFSGRQFSNSRSEMNVSTLELGDSALYLCASSLGGQTSTDTQYFGPGTRLTVL.

This chain joins TRBV7-9 and TRBJ2-1; TRBD2 aligns across 13 bases. Germline V gene lookup returns CDR1 SEHNR and CDR2 FQNEAQ (reference sequence). CDR3 length equals 18 residues. Germline trimming cut 3 bases from V and 1 base from J; bases unmatched to any gene: 6. CDR3 nucleotide sequence: TGTGCCAGCAGCTTTGAGACTAGCGGGGGGACGTCCTACAATGAGCAGTTCTTC. Translation gives CASSFETSGGTSYNEQFF.

The chain combines TRBV11-2 with TRBJ2-3; D possibly matches TRBD1 or TRBD2 (5 bases each). The CDR3 is 16 residues long. CDR1 is SGHAT, CDR2 FQNNGV, per germline. The V and J ends lost 3 bases and 6 bases respectively, with 19 bases between them. The chain's CDR3 is CASSFPQPGGRDTQYF. The CDR3 nucleotides are TGTGCCAGCAGCTTCCCTCAGCCTGGGGGTCGGGATACGCAGTATTTT.

CDR3 in DNA: TGTGCCAGCAGCCCAGGACTAGATTCTGAGCAGTTCTTC. It codes for CASSPGLDSEQFF. The gene calls are TRBV7-2 and TRBJ2-1; 7 nucleotides line up with TRBD2. Per germline, CDR1 SGHTA and CDR2 FQGNSA. CDR3 length equals 13 residues. Losses at the gene ends were 5 bases for V and 9 bases for J; bases not matched to a gene: 7.

The V call is TRBV28, the J call TRBJ1-2; D might be TRBD1 (5 bases). The germline V and J ends were trimmed by 7 bases and 2 bases, with 20 bases remaining between them. Germline values: CDR1 MDHEN, CDR2 SYDVKM. There are 16 residues in the CDR3. The CDR3 nucleotides read TGTGCCAGCACCCCCCCCGAGGGGCGGACGAACTATGGCTACACCTTC. Translated, it gives CASTPPEGRTNYGYTF.

This chain joins TRBV6-5 and TRBJ2-3; D unresolved. Trimming shortened V by 7 bases and J by 4 bases, and 9 bases separated the two germline ends. The CDR3 spans 12 residues. Germline values: CDR1 MNHEY, CDR2 SVGAGI. This CDR3 reads CASKNLADTQYF. In DNA form, the CDR3 reads TGTGCCAGCAAAAATTTGGCAGATACGCAGTATTTT.

The chain links TRBV29-1 to TRBJ2-7; D might be TRBD2 (5 bases). CDR1 and CDR2 from the germline V gene are SQVTM and ANQGSEA. The length of the CDR3 is 13 residues. The ends were cut back, 5 bases at V and 0 bases at J, with 11 bases in the middle. The DNA for the CDR3 is TGCAGCGTTTTTATTGGGAGCTCCTACGAGCAGTACTTC. Residues: CSVFIGSSYEQYF.

The chain recombines TRBV7-2 with TRBJ2-4, with D uncertain. This CDR3 comprises 15 residues. V lost 3 bases to trimming and J lost 0 bases, with 9 bases between them. Germline CDR1 is SGHTA and CDR2 is FQGNSA. CDR3 protein: CASSLAQLAKNIQYF. CDR3 bases: TGTGCCAGCAGCTTGGCACAACTAGCCAAAAACATTCAGTACTTC.

CDR3 sequence reads: CASRSAGADGYTF. The CDR3 region has the DNA TGTGCCAGCAGATCCGCAGGGGCGGATGGCTACACCTTC. The gene calls are TRBV6-6 and TRBJ1-2, with TRBD1 as a possible D gene (6 bases). Looked up from germline, CDR1 is MNHNY and CDR2 is SVGAGI (reference sequence). The CDR3 loop spans 13 amino acids. Trimming removed 6 bases at V and 6 bases at J, with 14 bases between.

Here the CDR3 reads CASSPRQGWSPEAFF. CDR3 DNA sequence: TGTGCCAGCTCACCACGCCAGGGTTGGAGCCCTGAAGCTTTCTTT. The chain recombines TRBV18 with TRBJ1-1; possibly TRBD1 for D (5 bases). Germline CDR1 is KGHSH and CDR2 is LQKENI. CDR3 size: 15 residues. Trimming removed 1 base from V and 6 bases from J, with 15 bases in between.

The chain uses TRBV7-2 and TRBJ1-4; D is undetermined. Germline V gene data show CDR1 as SGHTA and CDR2 as FQGNSA. The CDR3 extends over 15 amino acids. The V end was cut by 1 base, the J end by 8 bases, with 14 bases between. CDR3 protein: CASSLGSRLGEKLFF. The CDR3 DNA follows: TGTGCCAGCAGCTTAGGATCCCGGTTGGGAGAAAAACTGTTTTTT.

V gene TRBV18 combines with J gene TRBJ1-2; no clear D. The CDR3 is made up of 13 amino acids. Trimming took 2 bases from V and 2 from J, leaving 6 bases between them. Germline V gives CDR1 KGHSH, CDR2 LQKENI. CDR3: CASSPSHNYGYTF. CDR3 in DNA: TGTGCCAGCTCACCATCACACAACTATGGCTACACCTTC.

The chain employs TRBV5-4 and TRBJ2-1, with 7 nucleotides matching TRBD2. This CDR3 is built from 15 residues. V shed 5 bases, J shed 5 bases, and the junction held 10 bases outside the gene matches. Per germline, CDR1 SGHNT and CDR2 YYREEE (reference sequence). CDR3 coding DNA: TGTGCCAGCAGGTCGGATCGCGGGAGCGACAATGAGCAGTTCTTC. Protein sequence: CASRSDRGSDNEQFF.

The rearrangement links TRBV6-6 to TRBJ2-7, with a possible D match to TRBD1 (6 bases). The germline V and J ends were trimmed by 2 bases and 2 bases, with 13 bases remaining between them. CDR1 and CDR2 from the germline V gene are MNHNY and SVGAGI (reference sequence). The CDR3 loop spans 15 amino acids. Here the CDR3 DNA reads TGTGCCAGCAGTTACCTTGCAGGGGTTACCTACGAGCAGTACTTC. Its protein is CASSYLAGVTYEQYF.

The genes are TRBV5-1 and TRBJ2-2; D unresolved. V was shortened by 0 bases and J by 3 bases, with 12 bases between the two germline ends. This CDR3 comprises 16 residues. The V gene's germline CDR1 is SGHRS and CDR2 YFSETQ. The CDR3 loop is CASSLDGYLDTGELFF. Written as DNA, the CDR3 is TGCGCCAGCAGCTTGGATGGGTATCTTGACACCGGGGAGCTGTTTTTT.

The sample holds a few counts of this clone. The chain carries TRBV7-8 and TRBJ1-2, with a tentative D call TRBD1 (6 bases). Trimming left V 2 bases short and J 4 bases short, with 8 bases between. The germline V gene encodes CDR1 SGHVS and CDR2 FQNEAQ. CDR3 length: 13 residues. The CDR3 nucleotides are TGTGCCAGCAGCTTAAGGGGGTTCTATGGCTACACCTTC. Amino acids: CASSLRGFYGYTF.

The chain combines TRBV5-6 with TRBJ2-1; 16 bases map to TRBD2. This CDR3 has 16 amino acids. Germline V gives CDR1 SGHDT, CDR2 YYEEEE. V lost 7 bases to trimming and J lost 4 bases; unmatched junction nucleotides: 5. Here the CDR3 reads CASGPGLAGGYNEQFF. CDR3 coding DNA: TGTGCCAGCGGCCCGGGACTAGCGGGGGGGTACAATGAGCAGTTCTTC.

The gene calls are TRBV4-2 and TRBJ2-1, with D perhaps matching TRBD1 (9 bases). V lost 1 base to trimming and J lost 5 bases, with 18 bases between them. The CDR3 has 17 residues. The germline CDR1 and CDR2 sequences are LGHNA and YNFKEQ. The CDR3 DNA sequence: TGTGCCAGCAGCCAAGTATCGGGAGGGGACAGGGACAATGAGCAGTTCTTC. This gives the protein CASSQVSGGDRDNEQFF.

The chain joins TRBV5-4 to TRBJ1-4; possible D gene TRBD1, 5 bases. CDR3 size: 15 residues. Per the germline V gene, CDR1 is SGHNT and CDR2 is YYREEE (reference sequence). Trimming left V 0 bases short and J 0 bases short, with 6 bases between. Here the CDR3 reads CASSLGGPTNEKLFF. The DNA for the CDR3 is TGTGCCAGCAGCTTGGGGGGCCCAACTAATGAAAAACTGTTTTTT.

The chain combines TRBV5-6 with TRBJ1-3, with 7 bases aligning to TRBD1. Germline V gives CDR1 SGHDT, CDR2 YYEEEE. This CDR3 is built from 16 residues. Trimming took 4 bases from V and 1 from J; bases not matched to a gene: 8. In nucleotides, the CDR3 is TGTGCCAGCAGCAGAGCGACAGGGCCTTCTGGAAACACCATATATTTT. Protein sequence: CASSRATGPSGNTIYF.

V is TRBV11-3 and J is TRBJ2-3, with 9 bases identical to TRBD1. J gave up 6 bases and V 5 bases, and 9 bases lay outside the gene matches. CDR1 is SGHNT, CDR2 YENEEA, per germline. The CDR3 has 15 residues. This CDR3 is CASSPRTGERDTQYF. CDR3 bases: TGTGCCAGCAGCCCGCGGACAGGGGAAAGGGATACGCAGTATTTT.

The chain joins TRBV9 to TRBJ1-2; 7 bases are a match to TRBD1. V shed 0 bases, J shed 3 bases, and the junction held 8 bases outside the gene matches. CDR3 length equals 16 residues. The germline V gene encodes CDR1 SGDLS and CDR2 YYNGEE. Written as DNA, the CDR3 is TGTGCCAGCAGCGTAGGTGGAGGACAGGCCCACTATGGCTACACCTTC. Its translation is CASSVGGGQAHYGYTF.

Comments on this clone: Mismatch with germline at one junction end may stem from a read error. The chain joins TRBV11-2 to TRBJ1-4; D gene uncertain. Germline V gene data show CDR1 as SGHAT and CDR2 as FQNNGV. This CDR3 has 11 amino acids. The CDR3 spells CASSQRTETYF. The CDR3 DNA reads TGTGCCAGCAGCCAAAGGACGGAAACCTATTTT.

The rearrangement uses TRBV19 and TRBJ2-6; D possibly corresponds to TRBD1 (6 bases). The CDR3 has 15 residues. V was pared by 5 bases and J by 3 bases, with 11 bases between. Germline loops: CDR1 LNHDA, CDR2 SQIVND (reference sequence). CDR3 bases: TGTGCCAGTAGTCCCAGGGGAAATGGGGCCAACGTCCTGACTTTC. Amino acids: CASSPRGNGANVLTF. The whole variable domain, filled in from reference TRBV19 and TRBJ2-6, reads DGGITQSPKYLFRKEGQNVTLSCEQNLNHDAMYWYRQDPGQGLRLIYYSQIVNDFQKGDIAEGYSVSREKKESFPLTVTSAQKNPTAFYLCASSPRGNGANVLTFGAGSRLTVL.

The chain links TRBV18 to TRBJ2-7; D unclear. The CDR3 has 12 residues. Germline assignment: CDR1 KGHSH and CDR2 LQKENI. Trimming took 4 bases from V and 0 from J, leaving 4 bases between them. CDR3 sequence: CASSLSSYEQYF. The CDR3 DNA reads as TGTGCCAGCTCACTTAGCTCCTACGAGCAGTACTTC.